Sequencing of this T cell receptor (beta chain) was carried out in a study of blood T cell repertoires in COVID-19. Study-level information: Collection of acute and convalescent COVID-19 samples took place in the United States, Italy and Spain. The analysed material was cDNA or gDNA that came from T cells, B-cell-depleted T cells, or PBMCs.

Only one count was recorded for this clone. The CDR3 contains 17 residues. CDR1 SGHDN and CDR2 FVKESK come from the germline V gene. V was clipped by 4 bases and J by 0 bases; unmatched bases: 8. In the original processing: It was from reference gene primer amplification that nucleated cell counts were estimated. Sequencing was performed with immunoSEQ multiplex PCR; in TCRdb, only in-frame clones are kept and a portion is missing. For V, J and clone size, that table is used; D and trimming come from the DNA. Of under 450,000 clones listed, roughly 77% are singletons. V usage is TRBV14 and J usage is TRBJ1-3; 8 positions agree with TRBD1. The clonotype was recovered from a human donor with acute or convalescent COVID-19. The donor label of this sample is uncertain. Sequenced input: peripheral blood. CDR3 bases: TGTGCCAGCAGCCTACTGGACAGGGCTCCCTCTGGAAACACCATATATTTT. Amino acids: CASSLLDRAPSGNTIYF.